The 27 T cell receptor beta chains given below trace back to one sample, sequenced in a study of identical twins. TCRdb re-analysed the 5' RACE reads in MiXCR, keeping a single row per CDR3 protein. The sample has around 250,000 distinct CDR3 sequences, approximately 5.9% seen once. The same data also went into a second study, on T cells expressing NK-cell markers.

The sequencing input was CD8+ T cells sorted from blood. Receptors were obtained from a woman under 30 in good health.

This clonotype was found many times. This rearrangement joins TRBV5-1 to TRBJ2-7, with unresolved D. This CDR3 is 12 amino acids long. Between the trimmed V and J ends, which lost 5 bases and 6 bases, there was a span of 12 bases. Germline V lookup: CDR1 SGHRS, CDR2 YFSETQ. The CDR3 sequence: CASSLPNGEQYF. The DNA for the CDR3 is TGCGCCAGCAGTCTCCCGAATGGCGAGCAGTACTTC.

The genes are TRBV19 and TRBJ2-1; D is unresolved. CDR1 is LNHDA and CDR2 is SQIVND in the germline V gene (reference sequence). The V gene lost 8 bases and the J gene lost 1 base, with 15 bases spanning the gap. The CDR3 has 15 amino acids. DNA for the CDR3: TGTGCCAGTCGATCAGGAGCCACTTCCTACAATGAGCAGTTCTTC. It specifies CASRSGATSYNEQFF. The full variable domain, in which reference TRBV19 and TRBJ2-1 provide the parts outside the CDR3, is DGGITQSPKYLFRKEGQNVTLSCEQNLNHDAMYWYRQDPGQGLRLIYYSQIVNDFQKGDIAEGYSVSREKKESFPLTVTSAQKNPTAFYLCASRSGATSYNEQFFGPGTRLTVL.

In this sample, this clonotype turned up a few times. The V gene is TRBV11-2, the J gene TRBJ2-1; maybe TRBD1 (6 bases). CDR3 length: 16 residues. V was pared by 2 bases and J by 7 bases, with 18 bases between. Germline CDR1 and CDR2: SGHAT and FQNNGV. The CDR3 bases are TGTGCCAGCAGCTTATATGGCAGGGGAAGGTCTAATGAGCAGTTCTTC. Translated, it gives CASSLYGRGRSNEQFF.

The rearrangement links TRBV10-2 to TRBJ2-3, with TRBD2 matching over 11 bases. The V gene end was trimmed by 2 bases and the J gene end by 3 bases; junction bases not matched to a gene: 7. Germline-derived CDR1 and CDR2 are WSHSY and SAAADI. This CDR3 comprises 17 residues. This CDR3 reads CASSEPRLAGKTDTQYF. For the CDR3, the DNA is TGCGCCAGCAGTGAGCCTCGACTAGCGGGAAAGACAGATACGCAGTATTTT.

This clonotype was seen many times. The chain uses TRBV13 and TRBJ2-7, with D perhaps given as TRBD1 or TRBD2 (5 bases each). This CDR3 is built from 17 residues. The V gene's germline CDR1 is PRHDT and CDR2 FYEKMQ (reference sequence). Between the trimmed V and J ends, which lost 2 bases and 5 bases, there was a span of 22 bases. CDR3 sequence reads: CASSLRPPGTLHDEQYF. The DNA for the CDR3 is TGTGCCAGCAGCTTAAGGCCCCCTGGGACCCTACACGACGAGCAGTACTTC.

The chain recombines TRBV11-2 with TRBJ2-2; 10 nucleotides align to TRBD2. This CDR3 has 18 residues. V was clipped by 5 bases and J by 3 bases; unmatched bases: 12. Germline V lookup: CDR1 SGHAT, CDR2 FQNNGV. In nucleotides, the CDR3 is TGTGCCAGCAGCCTCTACCTAGCGGGAGAAAGTTACACCGGGGAGCTGTTTTTT. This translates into CASSLYLAGESYTGELFF. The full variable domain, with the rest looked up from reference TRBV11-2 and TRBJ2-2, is EAGVAQSPRYKIIEKRQSVAFWCNPISGHATLYWYQQILGQGPKLLIQFQNNGVVDDSQLPKDRFSAERLKGVDSTLKIQPAKLEDSAVYLCASSLYLAGESYTGELFFGEGSRLTVL.

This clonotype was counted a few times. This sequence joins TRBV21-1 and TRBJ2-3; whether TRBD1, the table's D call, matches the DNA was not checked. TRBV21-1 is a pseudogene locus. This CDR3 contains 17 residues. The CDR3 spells CASSKARTPLSTDTQYF. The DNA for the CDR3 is TGTGCCAGCAGCAAAGCTCGGACTCCCCTCTCCACAGATACGCAGTATTTT.

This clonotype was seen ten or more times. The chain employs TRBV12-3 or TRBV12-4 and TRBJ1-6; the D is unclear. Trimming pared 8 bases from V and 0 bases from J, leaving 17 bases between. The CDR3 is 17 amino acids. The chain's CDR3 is CASARSEGPSYNSPLHF. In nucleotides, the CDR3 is TGTGCCAGCGCCCGGTCCGAGGGCCCCTCCTATAATTCACCCCTCCACTTT.

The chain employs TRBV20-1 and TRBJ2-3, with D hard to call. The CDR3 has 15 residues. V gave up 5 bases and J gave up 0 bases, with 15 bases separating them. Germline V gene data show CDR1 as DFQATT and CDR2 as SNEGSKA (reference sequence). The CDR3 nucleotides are TGCAGTGCTGCTGCTAATGGGTTTAGCACAGATACGCAGTATTTT. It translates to CSAAANGFSTDTQYF.

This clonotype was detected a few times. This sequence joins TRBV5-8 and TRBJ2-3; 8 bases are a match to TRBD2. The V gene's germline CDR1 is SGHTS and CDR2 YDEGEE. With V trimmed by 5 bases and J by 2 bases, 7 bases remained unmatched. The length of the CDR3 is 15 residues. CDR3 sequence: CASSKAGALTDTQYF. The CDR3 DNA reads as TGTGCCAGCAGTAAAGCGGGGGCCCTCACAGATACGCAGTATTTT.

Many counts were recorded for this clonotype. The CDR3: CASSLGSGNIQYF. The CDR3 DNA sequence: TGTGCCAGCAGCTTAGGATCGGGGAACATTCAGTACTTC. This chain uses TRBV11-2 with TRBJ2-4; the D gene is possibly TRBD2 (5 bases). Trimming left V 1 base short and J 7 bases short, with 8 bases between. Germline V gives CDR1 SGHAT, CDR2 FQNNGV. The CDR3 is 13 amino acids.

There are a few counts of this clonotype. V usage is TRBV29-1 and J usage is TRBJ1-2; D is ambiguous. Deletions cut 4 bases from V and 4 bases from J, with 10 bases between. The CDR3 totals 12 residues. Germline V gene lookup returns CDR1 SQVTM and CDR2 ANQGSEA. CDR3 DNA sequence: TGCAGCGTTGTCTCTGAAGTCTATGGCTACACCTTC. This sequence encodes CSVVSEVYGYTF. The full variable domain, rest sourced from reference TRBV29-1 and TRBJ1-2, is SAVISQKPSRDICQRGTSLTIQCQVDSQVTMMFWYRQQPGQSLTLIATANQGSEATYESGFVIDKFPISRPNLTFSTLTVSNMSPEDSSIYLCSVVSEVYGYTFGSGTRLTVV.

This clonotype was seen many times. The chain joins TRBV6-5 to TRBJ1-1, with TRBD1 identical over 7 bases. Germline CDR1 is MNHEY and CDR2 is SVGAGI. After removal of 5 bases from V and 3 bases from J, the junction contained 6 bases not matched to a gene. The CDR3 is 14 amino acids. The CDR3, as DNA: TGTGCCAGCAGTACTGCACAGGGGTACACTGAAGCTTTCTTT. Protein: CASSTAQGYTEAFF.

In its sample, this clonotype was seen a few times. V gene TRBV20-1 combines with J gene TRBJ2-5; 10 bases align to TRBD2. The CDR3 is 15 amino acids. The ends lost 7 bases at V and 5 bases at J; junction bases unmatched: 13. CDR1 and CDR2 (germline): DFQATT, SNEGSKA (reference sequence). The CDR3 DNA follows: TGCAGTGTGATCTTCAGACTAGCGGGTCGGGAGACCCAGTACTTC. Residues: CSVIFRLAGRETQYF.

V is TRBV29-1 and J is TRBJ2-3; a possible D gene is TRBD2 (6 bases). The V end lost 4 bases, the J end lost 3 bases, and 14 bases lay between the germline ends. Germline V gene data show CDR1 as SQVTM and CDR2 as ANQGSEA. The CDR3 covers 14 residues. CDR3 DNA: TGCAGCGTTGCCGGAGGGAGGATGACAGATACGCAGTATTTT. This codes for CSVAGGRMTDTQYF.

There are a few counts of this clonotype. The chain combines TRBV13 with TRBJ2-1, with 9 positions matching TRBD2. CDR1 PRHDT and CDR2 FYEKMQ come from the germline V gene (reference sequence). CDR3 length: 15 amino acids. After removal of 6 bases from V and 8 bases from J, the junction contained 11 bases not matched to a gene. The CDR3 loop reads CASSFSGLAFDEQFF. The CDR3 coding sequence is TGTGCCAGCAGTTTCTCGGGACTAGCCTTCGATGAGCAGTTCTTC.

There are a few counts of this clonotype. This CDR3 reads CASSQERSSGNTIYF. CDR3 sequence (DNA): TGCGCCAGCAGCCAAGAACGAAGCTCTGGAAACACCATATATTTT. This chain connects TRBV4-1 to TRBJ1-3; D is ambiguous. Germline V lookup: CDR1 MGHRA, CDR2 YSYEKL. The CDR3 loop spans 15 amino acids. Trimming left V 0 bases short and J 0 bases short, with 6 bases between.

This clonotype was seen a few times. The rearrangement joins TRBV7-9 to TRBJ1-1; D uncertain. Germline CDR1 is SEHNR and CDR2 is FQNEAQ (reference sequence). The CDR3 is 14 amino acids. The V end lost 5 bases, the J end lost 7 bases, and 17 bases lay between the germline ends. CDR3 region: CASSPLQSQLEAFF. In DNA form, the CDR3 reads TGTGCCAGCAGCCCGTTACAGTCGCAACTTGAAGCTTTCTTT.

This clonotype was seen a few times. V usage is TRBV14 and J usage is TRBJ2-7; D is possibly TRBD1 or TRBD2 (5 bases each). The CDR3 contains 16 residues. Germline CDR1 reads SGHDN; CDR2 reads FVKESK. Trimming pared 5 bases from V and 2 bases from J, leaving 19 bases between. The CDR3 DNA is TGTGCCAGCAGCGCCCGGGACCGCCGTTTGGCCTACGAGCAGTACTTC. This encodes CASSARDRRLAYEQYF.

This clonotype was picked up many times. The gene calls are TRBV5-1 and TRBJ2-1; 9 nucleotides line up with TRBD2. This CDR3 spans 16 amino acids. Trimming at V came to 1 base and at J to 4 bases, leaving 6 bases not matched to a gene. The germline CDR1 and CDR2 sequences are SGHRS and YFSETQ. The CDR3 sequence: CASSLFVAGGYNEQFF. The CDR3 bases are TGCGCCAGCAGCTTGTTCGTCGCGGGAGGGTACAATGAGCAGTTCTTC. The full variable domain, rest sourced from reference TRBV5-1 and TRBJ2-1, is KAGVTQTPRYLIKTRGQQVTLSCSPISGHRSVSWYQQTPGQGLQFLFEYFSETQRNKGNFPGRFSGRQFSNSRSEMNVSTLELGDSALYLCASSLFVAGGYNEQFFGPGTRLTVL.

The CDR3 is CASSPQGDMNTEAFF. The CDR3 DNA follows: TGTGCCAGCAGCCCCCAGGGGGATATGAACACTGAAGCTTTCTTT. The V call is TRBV7-8, the J call TRBJ1-1; 7 bases line up with TRBD1. This CDR3 contains 15 residues. Germline V lookup: CDR1 SGHVS, CDR2 FQNEAQ. With V trimmed by 5 bases and J by 0 bases, 6 bases remained unmatched.

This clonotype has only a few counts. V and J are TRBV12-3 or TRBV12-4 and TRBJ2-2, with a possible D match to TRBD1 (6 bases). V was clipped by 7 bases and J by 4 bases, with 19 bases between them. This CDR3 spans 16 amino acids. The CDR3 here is CASTLLRGAGTGELFF. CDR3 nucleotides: TGTGCCAGCACCCTCCTCAGGGGCGCCGGCACCGGGGAGCTGTTTTTT.

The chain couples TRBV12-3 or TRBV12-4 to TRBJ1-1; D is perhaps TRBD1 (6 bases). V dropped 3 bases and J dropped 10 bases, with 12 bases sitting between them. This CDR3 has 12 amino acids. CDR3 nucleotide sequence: TGTGCCAGCAGTTTTATGGGGGCGCGAGCTTTCTTT. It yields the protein CASSFMGARAFF.

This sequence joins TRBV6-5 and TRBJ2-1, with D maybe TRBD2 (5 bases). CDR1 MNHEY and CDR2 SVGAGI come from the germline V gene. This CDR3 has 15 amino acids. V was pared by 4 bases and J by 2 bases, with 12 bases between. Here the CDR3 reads CASSLNRDPYNEQFF. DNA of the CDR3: TGTGCCAGCAGTTTAAACCGGGATCCCTACAATGAGCAGTTCTTC.

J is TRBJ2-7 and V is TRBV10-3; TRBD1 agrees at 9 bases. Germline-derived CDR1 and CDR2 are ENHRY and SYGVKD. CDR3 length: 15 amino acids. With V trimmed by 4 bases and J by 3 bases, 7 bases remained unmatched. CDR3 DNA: TGTGCCATCAGTGGGGGACAGGGAGTTTACTACGAGCAGTACTTC. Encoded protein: CAISGGQGVYYEQYF.

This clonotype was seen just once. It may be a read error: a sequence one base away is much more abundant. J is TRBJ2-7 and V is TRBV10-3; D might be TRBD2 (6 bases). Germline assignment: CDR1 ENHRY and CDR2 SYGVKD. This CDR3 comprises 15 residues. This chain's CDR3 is CAISERGTGSYVQYF. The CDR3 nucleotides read TGTGCCATCAGTGAGCGGGGGACGGGTTCCTACGTGCAGTACTTC.

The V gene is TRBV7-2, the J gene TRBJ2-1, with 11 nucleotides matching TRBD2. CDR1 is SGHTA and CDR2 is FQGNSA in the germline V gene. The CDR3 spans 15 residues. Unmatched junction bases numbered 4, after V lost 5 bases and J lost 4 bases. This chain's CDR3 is CASSTTSGVYNEQFF. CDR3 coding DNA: TGTGCCAGCAGCACGACTAGCGGGGTATACAATGAGCAGTTCTTC.